A selection of T cell receptor beta chains follows, all from one sample in a study of blood T cell repertoires in COVID-19. Assay used: immunoSEQ multiplex PCR; TCRdb lists only in-frame clones, some missing. The data hold 200,000 to 300,000 clones, with around 87% observed a single time. Sequenced input: peripheral blood. These receptors originate from a woman between 40 and 50 years old who had recovered from COVID-19. Each CDR3 is given with its conserved first and last residue. The D gene is left open where the match is weak. The size field is filled for only some rows; it gives once, few, many or a size class.

D,J,V,size,DNA,CDR3
NA,TRBJ1-1,TRBV5-1,NA,TGCGCCAGCAGCCCGGAGGCTACCATGAACACTGAAGCTTTCTTT,CASSPEATMNTEAFF
TRBD1,TRBJ1-3,TRBV6-1,NA,TGTGCCAGCAGCAGGGGGGGAAACACCATATATTTT,CASSRGGNTIYF
NA,TRBJ1-1,TRBV19,NA,TGTGCCAGTAGTATAGAGCGGGGTAAATACACTGAAGCTTTCTTT,CASSIERGKYTEAFF
TRBD2,TRBJ2-7,TRBV3-1/TRBV3-2,NA,TGTGCCAGCAGCCGGGTCGCGCACGGATGGGGAGGGGATGAGCAGTACTTC,CASSRVAHGWGGDEQYF
NA,TRBJ2-7,TRBV4-1,NA,TGCGCCAGCAGCCGCCCGCACCAGGAGCAGTACTTC,CASSRPHQEQYF
NA,TRBJ1-1,TRBV5-4,many,TGTGCCAGCAGCTTCGGAGGGATAACTGAAGCTTTCTTT,CASSFGGITEAFF
NA,TRBJ2-5,TRBV5-1,NA,TGCGCCAGCAGCTTGCAGGGCCCTCGTGGAGAGACCCAGTACTTC,CASSLQGPRGETQYF
TRBD2,TRBJ2-2,TRBV4-3,NA,TGCGCCAGCAGCCTCACCCCAAGGGTGCGGGGGGCGTCCGGGGAGCTGTTTTTT,CASSLTPRVRGASGELFF
TRBD1,TRBJ1-1,TRBV11-2,few,TGTGCCAGCAGCCTCAGGCTCGGGACAGCGAAAGCTTTCTTT,CASSLRLGTAKAFF
TRBD1,TRBJ1-1,TRBV14,NA,TGTGCCAGCAGCCAAGACGGAGACCACAGGGGGGTGAACACTGAAGCTTTCTTT,CASSQDGDHRGVNTEAFF